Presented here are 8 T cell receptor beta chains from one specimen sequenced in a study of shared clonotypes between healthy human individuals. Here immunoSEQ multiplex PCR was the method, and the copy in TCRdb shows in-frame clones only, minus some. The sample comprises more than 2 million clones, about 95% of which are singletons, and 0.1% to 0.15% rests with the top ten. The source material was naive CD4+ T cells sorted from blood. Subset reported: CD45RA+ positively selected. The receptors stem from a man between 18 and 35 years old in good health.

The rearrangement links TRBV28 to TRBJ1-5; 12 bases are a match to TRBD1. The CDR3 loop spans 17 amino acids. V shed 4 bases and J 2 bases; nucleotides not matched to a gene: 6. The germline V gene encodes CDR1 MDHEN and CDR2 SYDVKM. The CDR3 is CASSSPGDRGRNQPQHF. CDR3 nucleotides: TGTGCCAGCAGTTCCCCGGGGGACAGGGGGCGCAATCAGCCCCAGCATTTT. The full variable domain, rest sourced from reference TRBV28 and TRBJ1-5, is DVKVTQSSRYLVKRTGEKVFLECVQDMDHENMFWYRQDPGLGLRLIYFSYDVKMKEKGDIPEGYSVSREKKERFSLILESASTNQTSMYLCASSSPGDRGRNQPQHFGDGTRLSIL.

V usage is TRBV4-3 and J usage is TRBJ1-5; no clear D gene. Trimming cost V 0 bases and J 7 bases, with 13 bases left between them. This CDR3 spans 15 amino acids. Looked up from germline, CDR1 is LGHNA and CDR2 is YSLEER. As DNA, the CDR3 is TGCGCCAGCAGCCAAGACGGGAAGGCCTGGCAGCCCCAGCATTTT. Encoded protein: CASSQDGKAWQPQHF.

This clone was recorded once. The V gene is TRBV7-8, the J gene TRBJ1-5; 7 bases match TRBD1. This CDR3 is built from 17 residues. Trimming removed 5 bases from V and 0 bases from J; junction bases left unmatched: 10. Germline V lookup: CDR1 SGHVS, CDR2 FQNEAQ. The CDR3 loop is CASSHFDRAYSNQPQHF. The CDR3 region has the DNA TGTGCCAGCAGCCATTTCGACAGGGCCTATAGCAATCAGCCCCAGCATTTT.

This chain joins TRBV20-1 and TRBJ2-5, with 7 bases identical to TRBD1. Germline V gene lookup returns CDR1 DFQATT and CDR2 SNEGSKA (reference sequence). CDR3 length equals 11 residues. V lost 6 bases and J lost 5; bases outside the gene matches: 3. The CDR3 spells CSAMTGETQYF. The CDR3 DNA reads TGCAGTGCCATGACAGGGGAGACCCAGTACTTC.

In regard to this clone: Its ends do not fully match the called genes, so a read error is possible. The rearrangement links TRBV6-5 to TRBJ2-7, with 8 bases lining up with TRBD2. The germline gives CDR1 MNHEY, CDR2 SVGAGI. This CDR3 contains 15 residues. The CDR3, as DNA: TGTGCCAGCAGTTACAGTGTTAGCGGGACCCTACACTCCCACTTC. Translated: CASSYSVSGTLHSHF.

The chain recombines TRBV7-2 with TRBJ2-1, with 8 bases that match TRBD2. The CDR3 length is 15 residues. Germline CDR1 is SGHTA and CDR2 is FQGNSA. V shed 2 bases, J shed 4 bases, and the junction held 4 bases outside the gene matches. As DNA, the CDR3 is TGTGCCAGCAGCTTACGCGGGGGGCGTTACAATGAGCAGTTCTTC. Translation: CASSLRGGRYNEQFF.

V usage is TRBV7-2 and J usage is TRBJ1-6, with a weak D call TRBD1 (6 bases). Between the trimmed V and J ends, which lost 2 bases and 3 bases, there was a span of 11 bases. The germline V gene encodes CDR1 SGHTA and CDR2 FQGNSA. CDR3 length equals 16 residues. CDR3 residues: CASSLMDSHYNSPLHF. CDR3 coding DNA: TGTGCCAGCAGCTTAATGGACAGCCACTATAATTCACCCCTCCACTTT.

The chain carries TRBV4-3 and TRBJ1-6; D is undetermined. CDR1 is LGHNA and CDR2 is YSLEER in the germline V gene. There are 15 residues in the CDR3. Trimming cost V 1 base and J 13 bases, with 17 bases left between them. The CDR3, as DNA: TGCGCCAGCAGCCAAGCGCTTGTCGGTGTTCACCCCCTCCACTTT. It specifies CASSQALVGVHPLHF.